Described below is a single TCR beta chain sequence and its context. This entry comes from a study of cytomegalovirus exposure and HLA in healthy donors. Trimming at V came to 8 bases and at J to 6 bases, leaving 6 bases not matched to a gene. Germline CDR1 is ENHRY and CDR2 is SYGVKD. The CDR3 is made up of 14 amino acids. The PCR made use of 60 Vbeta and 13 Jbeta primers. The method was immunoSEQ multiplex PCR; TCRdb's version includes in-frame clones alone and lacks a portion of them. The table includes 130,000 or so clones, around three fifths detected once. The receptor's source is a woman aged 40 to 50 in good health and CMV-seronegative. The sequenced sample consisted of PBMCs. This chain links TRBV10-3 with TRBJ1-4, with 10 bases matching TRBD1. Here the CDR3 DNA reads TGTGCCATCCGGGCCGGGACAGGGGATGAAAAACTGTTTTTT. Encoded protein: CAIRAGTGDEKLFF.